Below are 12 T cell receptor beta chains sequenced from a single sample in a study of OX40 agonist ivuxolimab in advanced cancers. TCRdb's table, derived via immunoSEQ multiplex PCR, lists solely in-frame clones and lacks some. The sample holds about 80,000 clones, about nine tenths seen once. This sample comprised CD4+ or CD8+ T cells sorted from blood, obtained in a trial of the OX40 agonist ivuxolimab. The receptors originated from an adult with an advanced solid tumor such as melanoma, head and neck, liver or kidney cancer.

The chain carries TRBV5-4 and TRBJ1-1; 9 nucleotides line up with TRBD1. The trim removed 4 bases at V and 10 bases at J, leaving 5 bases unmatched. The germline V gene encodes CDR1 SGHNT and CDR2 YYREEE (reference sequence). The length of the CDR3 is 12 residues. The CDR3 sequence is CASSRDRDGAFF. Here the CDR3 DNA reads TGTGCCAGCAGCAGGGACAGGGATGGAGCTTTCTTT. Filled out from reference TRBV5-4 and TRBJ1-1, the complete variable domain reads ETGVTQSPTHLIKTRGQQVTLRCSSQSGHNTVSWYQQALGQGPQFIFQYYREEENGRGNFPPRFSGLQFPNYSSELNVNALELDDSALYLCASSRDRDGAFFGQGTRLTVV.

The chain uses TRBV7-2 and TRBJ2-7; 7 bases agree with TRBD1. This CDR3 is 14 amino acids long. V dropped 1 base and J dropped 2; count of bases not matched to a gene: 2. CDR1 is SGHTA, CDR2 FQGNSA, per germline. Written as DNA, the CDR3 is TGTGCCAGCAGCTTAGGGGGGACAGCCTACGAGCAGTACTTC. This codes for CASSLGGTAYEQYF.

The chain employs TRBV7-2 and TRBJ2-7; 7 nucleotides line up with TRBD1. Germline V lookup: CDR1 SGHTA, CDR2 FQGNSA. V dropped 4 bases and J dropped 0; count of bases not matched to a gene: 9. The CDR3 contains 16 residues. The CDR3 protein is CASSSRQGFLSYEQYF. CDR3 sequence (DNA): TGTGCCAGCAGCTCCCGACAGGGCTTTCTCTCCTACGAGCAGTACTTC.

The gene calls are TRBV2 and TRBJ1-2; unclear D gene. V shed 8 bases and J shed 5 bases, with 12 bases lying between them. In germline, CDR1 is SNHLY, CDR2 FYNNEI. This CDR3 is built from 12 residues. The CDR3 nucleotides are TGTGCCAGCGGCCTTAAGACTTATGGCTACACCTTC. This codes for CASGLKTYGYTF.

The rearrangement links TRBV5-6 to TRBJ1-5, with D hard to call. The germline V gene encodes CDR1 SGHDT and CDR2 YYEEEE. The CDR3 sequence is 16 residues long. Between the trimmed V and J ends, which lost 1 base and 3 bases, there was a span of 14 bases. Written as DNA, the CDR3 is TGTGCCAGCAGCTTGTATTCGGGCAGTAACAATCAGCCCCAGCATTTT. This codes for CASSLYSGSNNQPQHF.

The genes are TRBV2 and TRBJ2-1; 10 bases align to TRBD2. CDR1 is SNHLY, CDR2 FYNNEI, per germline. V lost 4 bases, J lost 6 bases, and 6 bases stayed unmatched. This CDR3 comprises 15 residues. Here the CDR3 reads CASSALAGVVNEQFF. The CDR3 coding sequence is TGTGCCAGCAGTGCCCTAGCGGGAGTGGTCAATGAGCAGTTCTTC. Supplemented by reference TRBV2 and TRBJ2-1, the full variable domain reads EPEVTQTPSHQVTQMGQEVILRCVPISNHLYFYWYRQILGQKVEFLVSFYNNEISEKSEIFDDQFSVERPDGSNFTLKIRSTKLEDSAMYFCASSALAGVVNEQFFGPGTRLTVL.

The V and J genes are TRBV7-2 and TRBJ1-1; D not resolved. The CDR3 sequence is 13 residues long. V was clipped by 5 bases and J by 7 bases, with 14 bases between them. CDR1 is SGHTA and CDR2 is FQGNSA in the germline V gene. The CDR3 DNA reads as TGTGCCAGCAGCAAAGGACCCCGAGGTGAAGCTTTCTTT. It is translated as CASSKGPRGEAFF.

V is TRBV30 and J is TRBJ2-1; perhaps TRBD1 as D (5 bases). CDR1 GTSNPN and CDR2 SVGIG come from the germline V gene (reference sequence). V lost 6 bases and J 0 bases, leaving 12 bases between the germline ends. The CDR3 sequence is 14 residues long. CDR3 amino acids: CACSRVSSYNEQFF. CDR3 bases: TGTGCCTGCAGCAGGGTGAGCTCCTACAATGAGCAGTTCTTC. The full variable domain, its missing parts supplied by reference TRBV30 and TRBJ2-1, is SQTIHQWPATLVQPVGSPLSLECTVEGTSNPNLYWYRQAAGRGLQLLFYSVGIGQISSEVPQNLSASRPQDRQFILSSKKLLLSDSGFYLCACSRVSSYNEQFFGPGTRLTVL.

The chain combines TRBV5-1 with TRBJ2-3, with 13 bases identical to TRBD2. V lost 0 bases to trimming and J lost 2 bases; unmatched junction nucleotides: 6. Germline-derived CDR1 and CDR2 are SGHRS and YFSETQ. There are 18 residues in the CDR3. The CDR3 DNA reads TGCGCCAGCAGCTTGGAACTAGCGGGAGGGCCCACCACAGATACGCAGTATTTT. Amino acids: CASSLELAGGPTTDTQYF. Full variable domain (outside the CDR3, taken from reference TRBV5-1 and TRBJ2-3): KAGVTQTPRYLIKTRGQQVTLSCSPISGHRSVSWYQQTPGQGLQFLFEYFSETQRNKGNFPGRFSGRQFSNSRSEMNVSTLELGDSALYLCASSLELAGGPTTDTQYFGPGTRLTVL.

This chain links TRBV7-6 with TRBJ2-3, with 11 nucleotides matching TRBD2. The germline gives CDR1 SGHVS, CDR2 FNYEAQ. The CDR3 loop spans 17 amino acids. V was clipped by 5 bases and J by 2 bases; unmatched bases: 9. CDR3 loop: CASSRLRLAGNTDTQYF. DNA of the CDR3: TGTGCCAGCAGCCGTCTTAGACTAGCGGGGAACACAGATACGCAGTATTTT.

V usage is TRBV10-3 and J usage is TRBJ2-2; 7 bases are a match to TRBD1. The V gene end was trimmed by 8 bases and the J gene end by 8 bases; junction bases not matched to a gene: 8. The CDR3 sequence is 13 residues long. Germline V gene sequence: CDR1 ENHRY, CDR2 SYGVKD. The CDR3 is CAIFEGAGGELFF. CDR3 sequence (DNA): TGTGCCATCTTCGAGGGGGCGGGTGGGGAGCTGTTTTTT.

This sequence joins TRBV19 and TRBJ1-2, with TRBD1 identical over 9 bases. Trimming removed 4 bases from V and 4 bases from J; junction bases left unmatched: 7. Germline V gene sequence: CDR1 LNHDA, CDR2 SQIVND (reference sequence). This CDR3 region has 15 residues. The CDR3 DNA follows: TGTGCCAGTAGTAAGGGACAGGGCGTCGGCTATGGCTACACCTTC. Protein sequence: CASSKGQGVGYGYTF.